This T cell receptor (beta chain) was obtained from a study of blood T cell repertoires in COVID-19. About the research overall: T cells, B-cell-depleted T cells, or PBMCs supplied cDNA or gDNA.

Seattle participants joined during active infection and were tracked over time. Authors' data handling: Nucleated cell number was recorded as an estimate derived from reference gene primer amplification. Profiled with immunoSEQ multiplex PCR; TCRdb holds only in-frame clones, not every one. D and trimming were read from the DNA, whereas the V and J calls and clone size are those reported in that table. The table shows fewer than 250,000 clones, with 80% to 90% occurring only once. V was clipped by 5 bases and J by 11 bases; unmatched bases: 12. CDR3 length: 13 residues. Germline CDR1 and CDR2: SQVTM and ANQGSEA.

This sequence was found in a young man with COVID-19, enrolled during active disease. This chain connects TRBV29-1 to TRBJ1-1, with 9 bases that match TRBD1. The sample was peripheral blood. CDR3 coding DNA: TGCAGCGTTTCCGGACAGGGGTCAGGGTATGCTTTCTTT. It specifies CSVSGQGSGYAFF.